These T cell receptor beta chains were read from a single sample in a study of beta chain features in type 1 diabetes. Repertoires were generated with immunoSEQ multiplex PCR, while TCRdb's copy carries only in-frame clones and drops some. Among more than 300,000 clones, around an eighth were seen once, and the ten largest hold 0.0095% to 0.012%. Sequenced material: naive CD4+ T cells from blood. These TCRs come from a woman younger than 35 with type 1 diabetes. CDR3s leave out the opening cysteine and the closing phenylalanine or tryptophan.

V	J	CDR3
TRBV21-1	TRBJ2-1	ASISRGKVTNEQF
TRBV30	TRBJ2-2	AWSGLSAYTGELF
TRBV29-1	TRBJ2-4	SVSQGGKAKNIQY
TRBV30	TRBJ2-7	AWIVTGQNEQY
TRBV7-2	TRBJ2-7	ASSDGSEAEQY
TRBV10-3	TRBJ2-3	AIGSGIRSHTQY
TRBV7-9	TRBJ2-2	ASTGQGRTNTGELF
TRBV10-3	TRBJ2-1	AIRGGLALYEQF
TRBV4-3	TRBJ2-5	ASSQALAGGQETQY
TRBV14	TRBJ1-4	ASSQGQISTNEKLF
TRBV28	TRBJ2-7	ASSLREQY
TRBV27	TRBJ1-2	ASSFTGYGYGYT
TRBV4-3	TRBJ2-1	ASSQLKYKAGGLSYNEQF
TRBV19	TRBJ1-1	ASRGGMDTEAF
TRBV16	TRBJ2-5	ASSQLTSGEETQY
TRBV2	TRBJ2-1	ASNERFLYNEQF
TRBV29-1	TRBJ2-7	SVGGPSYEQY
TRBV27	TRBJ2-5	ASSRRDQETQY
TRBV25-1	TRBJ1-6	ASSERESPLH
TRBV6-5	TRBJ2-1	ASTKGTSGGDEQF
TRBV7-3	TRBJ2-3	ASSLISASTDTQY
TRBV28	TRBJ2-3	ASMSGPLMQY
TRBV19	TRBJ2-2	ASSVMFTGELF
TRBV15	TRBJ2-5	ATSQRSWETQY
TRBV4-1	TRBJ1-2	ASSQGRGEYRYT
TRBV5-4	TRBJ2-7	ASSLAGELYEQY
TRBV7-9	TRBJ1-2	ASSQDAGYNYGYT
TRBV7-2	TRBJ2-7	ASSWTSGGAGEQY
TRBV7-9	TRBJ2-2	ASRRGDSNTGELF
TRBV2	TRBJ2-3	ASSVRPTQY
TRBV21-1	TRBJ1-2	ASPWGPGLNYGYT
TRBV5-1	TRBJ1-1	ASSGQGGEAEAF
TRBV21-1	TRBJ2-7	ASRGANLWCEQY
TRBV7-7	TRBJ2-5	ASSSNRGQKETQY
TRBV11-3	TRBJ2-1	ASSFLAGVVGEQF
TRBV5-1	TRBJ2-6	ASSTESSGANVLT
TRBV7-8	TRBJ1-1	ASSLKTANTEAF
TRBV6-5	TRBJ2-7	ASTKGQGLLY
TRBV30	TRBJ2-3	AWSTRVGGTQY
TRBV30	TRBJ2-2	AWSPRRVAGGGTGELF
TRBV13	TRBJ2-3	ASSYVRGGTDTQY
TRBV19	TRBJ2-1	ASSLSYNEQF
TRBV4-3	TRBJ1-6	ASSPTGGTAPLH
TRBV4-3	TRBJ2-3	ASSQQGPDTQY
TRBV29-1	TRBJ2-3	SVTAGGSPQY
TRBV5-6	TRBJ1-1	ASSWAQGGTEAF
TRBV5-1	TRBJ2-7	ASSSGTGQYEQY
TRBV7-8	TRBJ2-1	ASSLGGTSPGYNEQF
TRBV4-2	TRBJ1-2	ASSQDRANYGYT
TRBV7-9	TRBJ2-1	ASSFPGQAITEQF
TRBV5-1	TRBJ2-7	ASSPGTYYEQY
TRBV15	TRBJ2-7	ATSREKGQAYEQY
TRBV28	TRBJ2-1	ASSLGGASYNEQF
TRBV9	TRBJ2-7	ASSADSPYEQY
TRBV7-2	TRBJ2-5	ATRPQEVLQLSGTTQY
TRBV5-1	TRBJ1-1	ASSLSTGTPEAF
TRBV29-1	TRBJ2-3	SGLTGYTDTQY